The 27 T cell receptor beta chains below were found in one sample sequenced in a study of T-cell memory formation after mild COVID-19 (dated by TCRdb to the early 2020s). Library creation used 5' RACE. Instrument on record: Illumina NovaSeq 6000. The raw public reads went through TCRdb reprocessing: fastp at Q25, MiXCR clone calling, in-frame beta chains kept. CDR3 protein sequences are deduplicated, and each keeps its most common genes and DNA. Across this sample there are about 430,000 distinct CDR3 sequences, with around 17% seen only once. About 22% of the sample comes from the top ten. Source material: PBMCs or a T cell subset sorted from them (not recorded which). The receptor set was obtained from a man in his late teens or twenties who had mild COVID-19 (a few samples of this study predate the infection). The sample titles of this study are shuffled in the database, so cell type and time point are left out; the donor was told from shared clones.

This clonotype has a handful of counts. The chain recombines TRBV12-3 or TRBV12-4 with TRBJ1-4, with D possibly matching TRBD1 (6 bases). The germline V and J ends were trimmed by 6 bases and 10 bases, with 24 bases remaining between them. CDR3 length equals 16 residues. Written as DNA, the CDR3 is TGTGCCAGCAGCCCTCGCCGACAGGCCCGCGGAGGAAAACTGTTTTTT. Its translation: CASSPRRQARGGKLFF.

This chain connects TRBV7-8 to TRBJ1-5; D uncertain. Trimming left V 5 bases short and J 5 bases short, with 13 bases between. The germline gives CDR1 SGHVS, CDR2 FQNEAQ. The CDR3 length is 14 residues. For the CDR3, the DNA is TGTGCCAGCAGCGCATGGGCGGGCGATCAGCCCCAGCATTTT. Amino acid sequence: CASSAWAGDQPQHF.

Many counts were recorded for this clonotype. V is TRBV11-2 and J is TRBJ2-2; the D is unclear. The germline CDR1 and CDR2 sequences are SGHAT and FQNNGV. Trimming stripped 0 bases from V and 0 bases from J, with 5 bases between. This CDR3 spans 15 amino acids. CDR3 region: CASSLDTANTGELFF. CDR3 in DNA: TGTGCCAGCAGCTTAGATACAGCGAACACCGGGGAGCTGTTTTTT.

The table lists this clonotype with a few counts. V is TRBV20-1 and J is TRBJ2-7; maybe TRBD2 (6 bases). Germline assignment: CDR1 DFQATT and CDR2 SNEGSKA (reference sequence). V was clipped by 3 bases and J by 2 bases, with 14 bases between them. This CDR3 spans 14 amino acids. The DNA of the CDR3 is TGCAGTGCTAGTGGAGTGGAGGGTCCCTACGAGCAGTACGTC. As protein: CSASGVEGPYEQYV.

The rearrangement links TRBV7-6 to TRBJ2-7; 8 nucleotides agree with TRBD1. Germline CDR1 SGHVS, CDR2 FNYEAQ. J was trimmed by 3 bases and V by 1 base; bases with no gene match: 5. The CDR3 sequence is 15 residues long. Written as DNA, the CDR3 is TGTGCCAGCAGCTTAGACGGGACAGGAGACTACGAGCAGTACGTC. Translation gives CASSLDGTGDYEQYV.

Only one count was recorded for this clonotype. J is TRBJ2-1 and V is TRBV5-1, with D tentatively TRBD2 (5 bases). This CDR3 contains 15 residues. CDR1 and CDR2 (germline): SGHRS, YFSETQ. Trimming took off 4 bases at V and 2 bases at J, with 13 bases between the two ends. As DNA, the CDR3 is TGCGCCAGCAGCCACGGACTGGCAACCTACAATGAGCAGTTCTTC. It translates to CASSHGLATYNEQFF.

The V and J genes are TRBV9 and TRBJ1-2, with D tentatively TRBD1 (6 bases). Trimming cost V 3 bases and J 10 bases, with 10 bases left between them. Germline V gene sequence: CDR1 SGDLS, CDR2 YYNGEE. The CDR3 runs to 11 residues. The CDR3 nucleotides are TGTGCCAGCAGCGCGGACAGTTACTACACCTTC. Translation: CASSADSYYTF.

In its sample, this clonotype was seen a few times. This chain connects TRBV5-1 to TRBJ1-2, with a weak D call TRBD1 (5 bases). The CDR3 is 14 amino acids. V lost 0 bases and J lost 4, with 10 bases in between. Germline CDR1 SGHRS, CDR2 YFSETQ. CDR3 sequence reads: CASSLAGQAYGYTF. Here the CDR3 DNA reads TGCGCCAGCAGCTTGGCAGGACAAGCCTATGGCTACACCTTC.

The chain uses TRBV12-3 or TRBV12-4 and TRBJ2-5; D is unclear. Trimming stripped 5 bases from V and 4 bases from J, with 17 bases between. This CDR3 comprises 15 residues. The CDR3 coding sequence is TGTGCCAGCAGTCTTGTCGTCTCTGCCGGAGAGACCCAGTACTTC. This sequence encodes CASSLVVSAGETQYF.

The CDR3 reads CASRTSGEQFF. The CDR3 DNA sequence: TGTGCCAGCAGAACCTCAGGGGAGCAGTTCTTC. This rearrangement joins TRBV5-6 to TRBJ2-1; D might be TRBD1 (5 bases). Between the trimmed V and J ends, which lost 5 bases and 10 bases, there was a span of 10 bases. There are 11 residues in the CDR3. Germline V gives CDR1 SGHDT, CDR2 YYEEEE.

A few counts support this clonotype. This rearrangement joins TRBV4-1 to TRBJ1-4; 7 bases are shared with TRBD1. Per the germline V gene, CDR1 is MGHRA and CDR2 is YSYEKL. V dropped 6 bases and J dropped 4; count of bases not matched to a gene: 14. This CDR3 has 17 residues. CDR3 in DNA: TGCGCCAGCAGAGCACCGGGGGCGACAGGGTTTAATGAAAAACTGTTTTTT. It is translated as CASRAPGATGFNEKLFF.

The CDR3 sequence is CASSVGPTGELFF. The CDR3 DNA sequence: TGCGCCAGCAGCGTTGGACCCACCGGGGAGCTGTTTTTT. V and J are TRBV5-1 and TRBJ2-2; the D is unclear. This CDR3 is 13 amino acids long. Trimming removed 4 bases at V and 4 bases at J, with 8 bases between. In germline, CDR1 is SGHRS, CDR2 YFSETQ.

V gene TRBV2 combines with J gene TRBJ2-3, with D hard to call. Germline V gene sequence: CDR1 SNHLY, CDR2 FYNNEI. Trimming cost V 7 bases and J 6 bases, with 17 bases left between them. The CDR3 totals 14 residues. The CDR3 spells CASNIGARSDTQYF. The CDR3 DNA reads TGTGCCAGCAACATCGGTGCACGCAGCGATACGCAGTATTTT.

The chain employs TRBV7-6 and TRBJ1-4; no reliable D call. This CDR3 is 16 amino acids long. CDR1 and CDR2 (germline): SGHVS, FNYEAQ. V shed 5 bases and J shed 3 bases, with 16 bases lying between them. CDR3 nucleotide sequence: TGTGCCAGCAGCACGGGATTCTCCCCAGCTAATGAAAAACTGTTTTTT. It codes for CASSTGFSPANEKLFF. Filled out from reference TRBV7-6 and TRBJ1-4, the complete variable domain reads GAGVSQSPRYKVTKRGQDVALRCDPISGHVSLYWYRQALGQGPEFLTYFNYEAQQDKSGLPNDRFSAERPEGSISTLTIQRTEQRDSAMYRCASSTGFSPANEKLFFGSGTQLSVL.

The chain links TRBV29-1 to TRBJ1-1; 11 positions agree with TRBD1. CDR3 length: 14 amino acids. Germline values: CDR1 SQVTM, CDR2 ANQGSEA. The V segment lost 7 bases and the J segment 0 bases; nucleotides outside the gene matches: 4. The CDR3 bases are TGCAGCGGTGGACAGGGGGCGATGAACACTGAAGCTTTCTTT. This translates into CSGGQGAMNTEAFF.

This clonotype was counted between two and nine times. This rearrangement joins TRBV28 to TRBJ1-1; 7 nucleotides align to TRBD1. The CDR3 is 11 residues long. V was clipped by 6 bases and J by 7 bases; unmatched bases: 2. From germline, CDR1 is MDHEN and CDR2 SYDVKM. CDR3 in amino acids: CASRRTGEAFF. In nucleotides, the CDR3 is TGTGCCAGCAGACGGACAGGTGAAGCTTTCTTT.

The CDR3 region is CASSLSGGTNEKLFF. In nucleotides, the CDR3 is TGTGCCAGCAGCTTATCCGGGGGAACTAATGAAAAACTGTTTTTT. The genes are TRBV7-2 and TRBJ1-4, with D perhaps TRBD1 (5 bases). Germline V gene lookup returns CDR1 SGHTA and CDR2 FQGNSA. The CDR3 runs to 15 residues. The V gene lost 2 bases and the J gene lost 1 base, with 8 bases spanning the gap.

The V gene is TRBV20-1, the J gene TRBJ2-1; 14 bases are shared with TRBD2. The CDR3 has 17 amino acids. The J segment lost 1 base and the V segment lost 7 bases, leaving 9 bases of the junction unmatched. Germline CDR1 reads DFQATT; CDR2 reads SNEGSKA (reference sequence). CDR3 nucleotide sequence: TGCAGTGTTCGCGGACTAGCGGGGGGACAATCCTACAATGAGCAGTTCTTC. Translation gives CSVRGLAGGQSYNEQFF.

The chain couples TRBV25-1 to TRBJ1-5; D uncertain. Germline CDR1 and CDR2: MGHDK and SYGVNS. The CDR3 length is 15 residues. The ends were cut back, 3 bases at V and 5 bases at J, with 14 bases in the middle. The CDR3 nucleotides are TGTGCCAGCAGTGAGTCTGGCAGGCCAGATCAGCCCCAGCATTTT. It is translated as CASSESGRPDQPQHF.

This clonotype showed up many times. The gene calls are TRBV7-2 and TRBJ2-7, with TRBD1 matching over 9 bases. Germline V gene sequence: CDR1 SGHTA, CDR2 FQGNSA. The CDR3 covers 16 residues. The trim removed 6 bases at V and 0 bases at J, leaving 9 bases unmatched. The chain's CDR3 is CASRPTGGRGSYEQYF. The CDR3 bases are TGTGCCAGCAGACCTACAGGGGGCAGAGGCTCCTACGAGCAGTACTTC. Using reference TRBV7-2 and TRBJ2-7 for the parts outside the CDR3, the full variable domain is GAGVSQSPSNKVTEKGKDVELRCDPISGHTALYWYRQSLGQGLEFLIYFQGNSAPDKSGLPSDRFSAERTGGSVSTLTIQRTQQEDSAVYLCASRPTGGRGSYEQYFGPGTRLTVT.

This clonotype came up once. The V gene is TRBV7-9, the J gene TRBJ1-2; a possible D gene is TRBD1 (5 bases). Per the germline V gene, CDR1 is SEHNR and CDR2 is FQNEAQ (reference sequence). V lost 5 bases and J 4 bases, leaving 17 bases between the germline ends. The CDR3 extends over 15 amino acids. The CDR3 spells CASSGAAVKVYGYTF. The CDR3 coding sequence is TGTGCCAGCAGCGGGGCGGCGGTGAAAGTCTATGGCTACACCTTC.

The chain combines TRBV4-3 with TRBJ2-6; D uncertain. From germline, CDR1 is LGHNA and CDR2 YSLEER. V was pared by 3 bases and J by 4 bases, with 7 bases between. This CDR3 contains 14 residues. Here the CDR3 DNA reads TGCGCCAGCAGCCATGGGGTCGGGGCCAACGTCCTGACTTTC. Its protein is CASSHGVGANVLTF.

This chain connects TRBV7-9 to TRBJ2-7; D might be TRBD1 (5 bases). V was pared by 5 bases and J by 4 bases, with 9 bases between. The length of the CDR3 is 12 residues. Germline V gene lookup returns CDR1 SEHNR and CDR2 FQNEAQ (reference sequence). The CDR3 sequence: CASSHTGYEQYF. The CDR3 nucleotides are TGTGCCAGCAGCCATACAGGTTACGAGCAGTACTTC.

J is TRBJ1-3 and V is TRBV12-3 or TRBV12-4; D gene ambiguous. This CDR3 spans 12 amino acids. V was pared by 3 bases and J by 8 bases, with 8 bases between. This CDR3 is CASSFSGYTIYF. CDR3 coding DNA: TGTGCCAGCAGTTTCAGCGGGTACACCATATATTTT.

The CDR3 DNA sequence: TGCGCCAGCAGTCCCGGGACAGGGAAGACAGATACGCAGTATTTT. Its translation is CASSPGTGKTDTQYF. The gene calls are TRBV4-3 and TRBJ2-3, with 9 nucleotides matching TRBD1. The CDR3 is made up of 15 amino acids. With V trimmed by 6 bases and J by 3 bases, 7 bases remained unmatched. CDR1 is LGHNA and CDR2 is YSLEER in the germline V gene.

The chain has TRBV29-1 and TRBJ1-5; D is possibly TRBD1 (5 bases). Looked up from germline, CDR1 is SQVTM and CDR2 is ANQGSEA. The CDR3 consists of 13 residues. With 5 bases removed from V and 4 bases from J, the gap between germline ends came to 12 bases. CDR3 coding DNA: TGCAGCGTTCGTGGGGGTTGGAATCAGCCCCAGCATTTT. Translated, it gives CSVRGGWNQPQHF.

The chain's CDR3 is CAIRVGHNTGELFF. Written as DNA, the CDR3 is TGTGCCATCCGGGTGGGACATAACACCGGGGAGCTGTTTTTT. This chain connects TRBV10-3 to TRBJ2-2; tentatively, D is TRBD1 (6 bases). CDR3 size: 14 residues. Germline CDR1 and CDR2: ENHRY and SYGVKD. Trimming removed 8 bases at V and 2 bases at J, with 12 bases between.